This T cell receptor beta chain is from a study of cytomegalovirus exposure and HLA in healthy donors. Produced via immunoSEQ multiplex PCR; TCRdb's table is partial and in-frame only. The sample holds about 160,000 clones, around nine tenths seen once. Study findings and constraints: Most sequenced TCRs were rare (though some public TCRs occurred in many donors).

While the first cohort had several hundred subjects, the donors belonged to the separate validation cohort of 120 subjects. V was cut by 2 bases and J by 10 bases, with 11 bases left in between. CDR3 size: 12 residues. Per the germline V gene, CDR1 is GTSNPN and CDR2 is SVGIG (reference sequence). With regard to this clone: Its target is unknown.

This TCR came from a young woman in good health and CMV-seropositive. The genes are TRBV30 and TRBJ1-4; D perhaps matches TRBD1 (5 bases). Material for sequencing was PBMCs. The CDR3 DNA reads TGTGCCTGGAGTTCAGGGCTTGGAAAACTGTTTTTT. The encoded protein is CAWSSGLGKLFF.